The 3 T cell receptor beta chains reported below all come from one sample, sequenced in a study of cytotoxic CD8 clonotypes in ibrutinib-treated CLL. Assay used: immunoSEQ multiplex PCR; TCRdb lists only in-frame clones, some missing. The data contain about 50,000 clones, 70% to 90% of them singletons. The sequenced sample was PBMCs, obtained after 24 months of ibrutinib treatment. The receptors here all came from a human donor with chronic lymphocytic leukemia.

The chain links TRBV29-1 to TRBJ1-2; 10 bases align to TRBD1. V lost 5 bases to trimming and J lost 6 bases; unmatched junction nucleotides: 6. Germline lookup yields CDR1 SQVTM and CDR2 ANQGSEA. The CDR3 runs 13 residues. CDR3 region: CSVRGQGEDGYTF. CDR3 sequence (DNA): TGCAGCGTTCGAGGACAGGGGGAGGATGGCTACACCTTC. Complete variable domain (other parts from reference TRBV29-1 and TRBJ1-2): SAVISQKPSRDICQRGTSLTIQCQVDSQVTMMFWYRQQPGQSLTLIATANQGSEATYESGFVIDKFPISRPNLTFSTLTVSNMSPEDSSIYLCSVRGQGEDGYTFGSGTRLTVV.

The chain's CDR3 is CASSFRGQGQATNEKLFF. In nucleotides, the CDR3 is TGTGCCAGCAGTTTTCGAGGGCAGGGCCAAGCAACTAATGAAAAACTGTTTTTT. The V call is TRBV27, the J call TRBJ1-4, with a weak D call TRBD1 (5 bases). The CDR3 length is 18 residues. Germline assignment: CDR1 MNHEY and CDR2 SMNVEV (reference sequence). The V end was cut by 3 bases, the J end by 0 bases, with 17 bases between.

The DNA for the CDR3 is TGTGCCAGTAGTATAGGGGCTAGCGGGACCTACAATGAGCAGTTCTTC. It encodes CASSIGASGTYNEQFF. V and J are TRBV19 and TRBJ2-1, with 9 bases matching TRBD2. CDR3 size: 16 residues. After removal of 1 base from V and 2 bases from J, the junction contained 3 bases not matched to a gene. CDR1 LNHDA and CDR2 SQIVND come from the germline V gene (reference sequence).